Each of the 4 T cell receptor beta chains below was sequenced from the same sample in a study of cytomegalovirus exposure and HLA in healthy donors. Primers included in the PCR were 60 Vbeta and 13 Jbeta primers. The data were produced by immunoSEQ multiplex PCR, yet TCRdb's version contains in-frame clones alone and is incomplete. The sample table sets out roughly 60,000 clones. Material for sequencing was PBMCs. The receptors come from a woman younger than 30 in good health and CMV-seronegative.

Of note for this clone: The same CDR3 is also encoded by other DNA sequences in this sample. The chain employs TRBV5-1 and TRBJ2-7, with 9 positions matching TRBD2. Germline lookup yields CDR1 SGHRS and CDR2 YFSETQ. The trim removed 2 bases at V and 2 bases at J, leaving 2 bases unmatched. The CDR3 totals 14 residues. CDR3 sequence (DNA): TGCGCCAGCAGCTTAGTAGCGGGAGCCTACGAGCAGTACTTC. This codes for CASSLVAGAYEQYF.

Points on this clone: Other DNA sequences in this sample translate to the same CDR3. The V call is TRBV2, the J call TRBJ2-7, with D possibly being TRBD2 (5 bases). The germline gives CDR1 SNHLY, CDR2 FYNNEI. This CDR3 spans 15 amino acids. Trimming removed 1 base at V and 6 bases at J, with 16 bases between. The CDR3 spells CASSEGLPGLGEQYF. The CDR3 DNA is TGTGCCAGCAGTGAAGGTCTCCCAGGACTTGGCGAGCAGTACTTC.

CDR3 DNA sequence: TGTGCCAGCTCACCGGGCGGGGGCAGCCAGCCCCAGCATTTT. Its protein product is CASSPGGGSQPQHF. V and J are TRBV18 and TRBJ1-5; D is possibly TRBD1 (6 bases). The V end was cut by 3 bases, the J end by 7 bases, with 13 bases between. The CDR3 totals 14 residues. CDR1 and CDR2 (germline): KGHSH, LQKENI.

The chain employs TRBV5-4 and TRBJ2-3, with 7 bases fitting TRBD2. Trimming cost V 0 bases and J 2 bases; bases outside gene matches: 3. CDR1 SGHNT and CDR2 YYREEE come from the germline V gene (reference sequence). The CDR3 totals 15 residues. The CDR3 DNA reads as TGTGCCAGCAGCTTGGGGCTAGCGGACACAGATACGCAGTATTTT. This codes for CASSLGLADTDTQYF.